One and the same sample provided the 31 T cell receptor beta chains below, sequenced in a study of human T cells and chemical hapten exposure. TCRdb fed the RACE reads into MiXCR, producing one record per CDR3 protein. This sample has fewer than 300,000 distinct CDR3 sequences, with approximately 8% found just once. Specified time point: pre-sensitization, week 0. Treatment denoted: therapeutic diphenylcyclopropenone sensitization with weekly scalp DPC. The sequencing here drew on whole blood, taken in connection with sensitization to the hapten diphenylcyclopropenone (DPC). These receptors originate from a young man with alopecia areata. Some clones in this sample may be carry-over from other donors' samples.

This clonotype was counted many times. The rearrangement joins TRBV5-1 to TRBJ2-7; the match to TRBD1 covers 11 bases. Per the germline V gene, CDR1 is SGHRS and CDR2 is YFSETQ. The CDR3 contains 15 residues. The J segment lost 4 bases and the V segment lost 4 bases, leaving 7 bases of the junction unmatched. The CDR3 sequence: CASSPGQGAGYEQYF. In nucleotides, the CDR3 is TGCGCCAGCAGCCCCGGACAGGGGGCTGGGTACGAGCAGTACTTC.

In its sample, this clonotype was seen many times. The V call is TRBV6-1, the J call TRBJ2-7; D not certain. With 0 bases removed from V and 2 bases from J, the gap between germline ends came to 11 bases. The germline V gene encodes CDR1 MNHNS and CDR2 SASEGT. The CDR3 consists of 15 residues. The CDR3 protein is CASSEAFHGPYEQYF. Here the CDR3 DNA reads TGTGCCAGCAGTGAAGCATTCCACGGCCCCTACGAGCAGTACTTC.

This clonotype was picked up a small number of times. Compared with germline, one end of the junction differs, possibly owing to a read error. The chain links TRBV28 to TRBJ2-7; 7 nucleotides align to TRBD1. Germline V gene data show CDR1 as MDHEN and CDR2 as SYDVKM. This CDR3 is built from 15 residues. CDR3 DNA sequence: TGTGCCAGCAGTTTGTCCGAGACAGGGTCCTCCGAGCAGTACTTC. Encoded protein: CASSLSETGSSEQYF.

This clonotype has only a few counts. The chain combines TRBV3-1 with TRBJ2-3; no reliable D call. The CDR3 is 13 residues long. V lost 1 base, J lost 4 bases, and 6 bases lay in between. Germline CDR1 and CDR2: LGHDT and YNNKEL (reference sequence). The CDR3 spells CASSQATPDTQYF. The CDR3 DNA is TGTGCCAGCAGCCAAGCTACCCCAGATACGCAGTATTTT.

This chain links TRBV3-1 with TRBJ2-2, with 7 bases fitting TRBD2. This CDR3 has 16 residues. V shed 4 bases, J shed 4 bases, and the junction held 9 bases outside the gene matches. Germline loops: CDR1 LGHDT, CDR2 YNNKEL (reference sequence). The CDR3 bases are TGTGCCAGCAGCCTGATCGCTAGCGGAGTCACCGGGGAGCTGTTTTTT. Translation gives CASSLIASGVTGELFF.

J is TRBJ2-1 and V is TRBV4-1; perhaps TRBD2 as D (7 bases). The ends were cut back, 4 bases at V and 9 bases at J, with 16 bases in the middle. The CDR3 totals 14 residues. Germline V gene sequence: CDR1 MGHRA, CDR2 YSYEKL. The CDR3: CASSLLGGLVEQFF. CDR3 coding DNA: TGCGCCAGCAGCCTCTTGGGGGGGCTGGTTGAGCAGTTCTTC.

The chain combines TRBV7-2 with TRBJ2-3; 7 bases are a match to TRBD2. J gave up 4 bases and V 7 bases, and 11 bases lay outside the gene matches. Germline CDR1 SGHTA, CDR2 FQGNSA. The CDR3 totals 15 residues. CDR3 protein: CASNHWEGRPDTQYF. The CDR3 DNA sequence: TGTGCCAGCAACCACTGGGAGGGGCGCCCAGATACGCAGTATTTT.

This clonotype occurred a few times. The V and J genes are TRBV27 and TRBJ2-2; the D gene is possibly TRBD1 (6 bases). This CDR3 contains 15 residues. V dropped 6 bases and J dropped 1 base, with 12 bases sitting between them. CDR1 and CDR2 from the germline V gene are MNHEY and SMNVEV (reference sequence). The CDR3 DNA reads TGTGCCAGCAGCTCGGACAGATTGAACACCGGGGAGCTGTTTTTT. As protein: CASSSDRLNTGELFF.

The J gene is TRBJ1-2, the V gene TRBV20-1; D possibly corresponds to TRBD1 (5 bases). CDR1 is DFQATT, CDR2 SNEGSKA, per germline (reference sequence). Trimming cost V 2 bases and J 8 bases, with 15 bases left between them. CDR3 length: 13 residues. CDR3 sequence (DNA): TGCAGTGCTAGACTTCACCAGGGAGAAGGCTACACCTTC. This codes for CSARLHQGEGYTF.

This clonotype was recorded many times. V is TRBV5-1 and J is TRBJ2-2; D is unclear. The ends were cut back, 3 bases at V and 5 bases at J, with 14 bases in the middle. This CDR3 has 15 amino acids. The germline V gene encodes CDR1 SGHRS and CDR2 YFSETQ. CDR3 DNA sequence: TGCGCCAGCAGCTGGGGATCCAGGCCGACCGGGGAGCTGTTTTTT. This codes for CASSWGSRPTGELFF.

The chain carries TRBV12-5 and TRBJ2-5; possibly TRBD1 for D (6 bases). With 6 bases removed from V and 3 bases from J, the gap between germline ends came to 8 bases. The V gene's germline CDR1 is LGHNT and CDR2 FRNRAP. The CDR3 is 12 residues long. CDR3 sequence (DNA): TGTGCTAGTGGCCCAGGGGAAGAGACCCAGTACTTC. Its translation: CASGPGEETQYF.

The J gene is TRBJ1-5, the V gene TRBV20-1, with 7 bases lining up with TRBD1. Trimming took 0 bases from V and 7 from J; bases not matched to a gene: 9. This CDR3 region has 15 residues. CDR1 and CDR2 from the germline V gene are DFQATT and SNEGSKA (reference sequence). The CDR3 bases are TGCAGTGCTAGAGATCTAGGGGGCGCGGACCAGCCCCAGCATTTT. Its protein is CSARDLGGADQPQHF.

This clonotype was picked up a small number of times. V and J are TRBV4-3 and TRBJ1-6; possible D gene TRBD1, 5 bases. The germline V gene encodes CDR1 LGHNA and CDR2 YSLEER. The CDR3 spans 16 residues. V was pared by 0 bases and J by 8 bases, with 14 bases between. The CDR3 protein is CASSQDPIRADSPLHF. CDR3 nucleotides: TGCGCCAGCAGCCAAGATCCGATCAGGGCGGATTCACCCCTCCACTTT.

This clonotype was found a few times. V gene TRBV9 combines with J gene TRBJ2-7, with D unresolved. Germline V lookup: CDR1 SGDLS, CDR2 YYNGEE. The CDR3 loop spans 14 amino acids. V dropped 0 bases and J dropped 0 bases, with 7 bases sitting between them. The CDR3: CASSVGGSSYEQYF. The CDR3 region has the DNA TGTGCCAGCAGCGTAGGCGGAAGCTCCTACGAGCAGTACTTC. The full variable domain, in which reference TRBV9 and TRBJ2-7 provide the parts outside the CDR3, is DSGVTQTPKHLITATGQRVTLRCSPRSGDLSVYWYQQSLDQGLQFLIQYYNGEERAKGNILERFSAQQFPDLHSELNLSSLELGDSALYFCASSVGGSSYEQYFGPGTRLTVT.

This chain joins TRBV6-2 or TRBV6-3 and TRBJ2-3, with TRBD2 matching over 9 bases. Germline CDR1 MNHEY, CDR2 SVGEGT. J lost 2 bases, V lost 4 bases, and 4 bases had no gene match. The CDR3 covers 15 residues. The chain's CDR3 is CASSSAGGFTDTQYF. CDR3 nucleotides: TGTGCCAGCAGTTCAGCGGGGGGCTTCACAGATACGCAGTATTTT.

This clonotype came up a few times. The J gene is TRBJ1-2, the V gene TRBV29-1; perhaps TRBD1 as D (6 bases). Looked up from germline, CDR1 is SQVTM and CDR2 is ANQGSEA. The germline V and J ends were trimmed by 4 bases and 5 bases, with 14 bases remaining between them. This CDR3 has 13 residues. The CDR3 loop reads CSVARQDLYGYTF. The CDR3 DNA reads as TGCAGCGTTGCAAGACAGGACCTTTATGGCTACACCTTC.

Here the CDR3 DNA reads TGTGCCACCAGTGACTTGACAGGGTACAATGAGCAGTTCTTC. Its translation: CATSDLTGYNEQFF. This chain uses TRBV24-1 with TRBJ2-1; the match to TRBD1 covers 7 bases. Germline CDR1 KGHDR, CDR2 SFDVKD. The J segment lost 4 bases and the V segment lost 4 bases, leaving 3 bases of the junction unmatched. The CDR3 is 14 residues long.

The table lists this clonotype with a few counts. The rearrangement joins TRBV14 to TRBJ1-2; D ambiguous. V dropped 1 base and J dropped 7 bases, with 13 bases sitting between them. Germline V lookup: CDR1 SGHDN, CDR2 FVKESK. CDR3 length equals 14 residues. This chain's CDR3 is CASSQAINPSGYTF. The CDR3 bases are TGTGCCAGCAGCCAAGCGATTAACCCGAGTGGCTACACCTTC.

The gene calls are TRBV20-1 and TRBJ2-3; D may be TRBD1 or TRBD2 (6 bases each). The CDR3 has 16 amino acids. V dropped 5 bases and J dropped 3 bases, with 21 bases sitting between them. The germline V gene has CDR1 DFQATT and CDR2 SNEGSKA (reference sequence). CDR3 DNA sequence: TGCAGTGCTCCCTTCGGGGGCGGTTTGAGGACAGATACGCAGTATTTT. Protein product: CSAPFGGGLRTDTQYF.

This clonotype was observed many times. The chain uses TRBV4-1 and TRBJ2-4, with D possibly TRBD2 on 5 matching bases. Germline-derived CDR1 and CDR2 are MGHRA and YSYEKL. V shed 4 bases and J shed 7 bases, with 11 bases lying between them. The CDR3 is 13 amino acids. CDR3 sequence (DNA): TGCGCCAGCAGCCTACGGACTTTCAACATTCAGTACTTC. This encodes CASSLRTFNIQYF.

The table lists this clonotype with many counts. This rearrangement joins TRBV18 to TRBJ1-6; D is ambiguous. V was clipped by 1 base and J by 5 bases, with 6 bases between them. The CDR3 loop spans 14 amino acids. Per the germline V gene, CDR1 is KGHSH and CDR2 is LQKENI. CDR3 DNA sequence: TGTGCCAGCTCACCACGCTTCGATAATTCACCCCTCCACTTT. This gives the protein CASSPRFDNSPLHF.

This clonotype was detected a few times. The CDR3 sequence: CASSPQTGVIYEQFF. The CDR3 region has the DNA TGTGCCAGCAGTCCACAGACAGGGGTGATATATGAGCAGTTCTTC. V usage is TRBV27 and J usage is TRBJ2-1; 8 bases line up with TRBD1. The CDR3 totals 15 residues. Germline lookup yields CDR1 MNHEY and CDR2 SMNVEV (reference sequence). The junction had 11 bases not matched to a gene; V was cut back by 5 bases and J by 8 bases.

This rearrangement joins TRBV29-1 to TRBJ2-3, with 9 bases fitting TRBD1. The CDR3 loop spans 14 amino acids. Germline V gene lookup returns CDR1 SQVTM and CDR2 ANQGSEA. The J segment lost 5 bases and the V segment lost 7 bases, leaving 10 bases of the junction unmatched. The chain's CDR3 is CSAMDRGLVDTQYF. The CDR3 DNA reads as TGCAGCGCTATGGACAGGGGATTAGTAGATACGCAGTATTTT.

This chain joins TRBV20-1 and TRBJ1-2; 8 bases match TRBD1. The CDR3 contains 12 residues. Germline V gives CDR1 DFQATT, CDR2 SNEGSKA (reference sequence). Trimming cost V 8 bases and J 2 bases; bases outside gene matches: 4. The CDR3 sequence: CSSNRGNYGYTF. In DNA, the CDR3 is TGCAGTTCAAACAGGGGGAACTATGGCTACACCTTC.

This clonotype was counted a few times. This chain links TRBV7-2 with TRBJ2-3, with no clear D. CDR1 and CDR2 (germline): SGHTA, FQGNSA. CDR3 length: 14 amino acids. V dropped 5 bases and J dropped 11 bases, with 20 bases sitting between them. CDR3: CASSLRDNLNVQYF. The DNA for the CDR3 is TGTGCCAGCAGCCTAAGAGACAATCTTAATGTGCAGTATTTT.

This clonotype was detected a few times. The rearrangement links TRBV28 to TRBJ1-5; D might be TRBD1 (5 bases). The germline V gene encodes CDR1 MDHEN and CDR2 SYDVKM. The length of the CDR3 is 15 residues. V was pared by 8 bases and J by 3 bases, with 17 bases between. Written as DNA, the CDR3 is TGTGCCAGCCACGAACACGGGACTGACAATCAGCCCCAGCATTTT. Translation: CASHEHGTDNQPQHF.

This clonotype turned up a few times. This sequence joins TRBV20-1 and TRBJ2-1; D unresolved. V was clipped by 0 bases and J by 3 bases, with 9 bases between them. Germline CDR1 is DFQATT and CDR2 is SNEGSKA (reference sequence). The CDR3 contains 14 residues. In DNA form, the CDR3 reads TGCAGTGCTAGAGAGCCCTCTAGCTACAATGAGCAGTTCTTC. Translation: CSAREPSSYNEQFF.

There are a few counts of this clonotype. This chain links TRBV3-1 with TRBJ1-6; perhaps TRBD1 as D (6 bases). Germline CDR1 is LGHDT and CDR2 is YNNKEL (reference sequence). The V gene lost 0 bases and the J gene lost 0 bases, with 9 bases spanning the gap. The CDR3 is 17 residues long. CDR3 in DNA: TGTGCCAGCAGCCAAGAAGGACAGAGCTCCTATAATTCACCCCTCCACTTT. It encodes CASSQEGQSSYNSPLHF. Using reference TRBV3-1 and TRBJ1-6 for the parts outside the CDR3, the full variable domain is DTAVSQTPKYLVTQMGNDKSIKCEQNLGHDTMYWYKQDSKKFLKIMFSYNNKELIINETVPNRFSPKSPDKAHLNLHINSLELGDSAVYFCASSQEGQSSYNSPLHFGNGTRLTVT.

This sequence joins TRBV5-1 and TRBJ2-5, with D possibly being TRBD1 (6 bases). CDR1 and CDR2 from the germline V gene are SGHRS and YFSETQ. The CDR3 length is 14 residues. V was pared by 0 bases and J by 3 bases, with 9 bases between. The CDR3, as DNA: TGCGCCAGCAGCTTGGAGCACAGGGAAGAGACCCAGTACTTC. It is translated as CASSLEHREETQYF.

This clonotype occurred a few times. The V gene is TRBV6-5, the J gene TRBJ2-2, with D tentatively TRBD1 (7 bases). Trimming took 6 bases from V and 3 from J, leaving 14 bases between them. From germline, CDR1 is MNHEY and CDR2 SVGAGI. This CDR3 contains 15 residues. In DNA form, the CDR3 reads TGTGCCAGCAGCGGGGGACAGACCTACACCGGGGAGCTGTTTTTT. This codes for CASSGGQTYTGELFF.

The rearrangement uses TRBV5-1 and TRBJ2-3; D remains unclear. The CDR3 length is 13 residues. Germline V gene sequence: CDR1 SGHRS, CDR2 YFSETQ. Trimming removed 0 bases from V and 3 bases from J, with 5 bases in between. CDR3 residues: CASSLEMTDTQYF. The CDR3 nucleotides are TGCGCCAGCAGCTTGGAAATGACAGATACGCAGTATTTT.